This TCR beta chain was identified during a study of cytomegalovirus exposure and HLA in healthy donors (TCRdb year 2017). Regarding the study in general: According to an earlier analysis of 550 to 750 of the donors, 150 million to 200 million T cells yielded over 90 million unique TCR beta sequences and roughly 280 Gb of sequence data. The T cell repertoires of some 670 subjects were profiled by immunosequencing and related to cytomegalovirus serostatus. In a later genetic analysis, genome-wide SNP genotypes for 398 of the 666 donors were used, and that subset was treated as a discovery cohort. Several DR-DQ haplotypes were treated as single units for association and clustering because of strong linkage in the cohort. Donor age, sex, ethnicity and CMV serostatus were compiled together with the repertoire data. The later analysis used no new phenotypic data to find candidate immune exposures, relying instead on TCR beta sequences and their occurrence across donors. The number of typed donors differed by locus: roughly 629-630 for A, B, C, DRB1 and DQB1; 522 for DQA1; roughly 600 for DPA1; and about 450 for DPB1. Class I and class II HLA loci were covered by the typing at four-digit resolution. Along with the approximately 650-subject first cohort, a separate validation cohort of roughly 110 different subjects was used. Approximately 300 gigabases of sequencing data and 70 million to 100 million unique TCR sequences made up an early release that covered 500 to 700 HLA-typed donors. An earlier analysis of 587 of the donors used high-throughput TCR beta sequencing to judge whether each TCR beta V gene segment behaved as functional or pseudogenic. On average, 235,054 unique TCR beta nucleotide sequences were sequenced per donor among more than 350 genotyped donors of the cohort, with about 19% of those sequences being non-productive. The study aimed to test whether cataloging public T cell receptors could reveal signatures of past pathogen exposure. To predict cytomegalovirus infection status, the study combined high-throughput TCR immunosequencing, statistical association of individual TCRs with disease status, and machine learning. A later analysis re-analyzed previously published TCR beta repertoires from roughly 630 donors and added high-resolution HLA genotyping to study TCR occurrence patterns. Among the approximately 430 genotyped donors, around 81% belonged to the genetic ancestry cluster associated with self-reported Caucasian donors. Every discovery cohort repertoire had been produced on one sequencing platform.

The cohort was made up of about 610 healthy bone marrow donors. All cohort members were sampled while nominally healthy, although unrecorded immune exposures were likely present. The donor was CMV seronegative and belonged to the group of approximately 320 seronegative cohort members. Each donor provided a peripheral blood sample, and peripheral blood mononuclear cells were used for TCR beta sequencing. The Qiagen DNeasy Blood Extraction Kit was used to extract genomic DNA from the blood cell samples. To note about this clone: The clone's antigen remains unknown. Base qualities are not provided; no much larger clone lies one nucleotide away.

Points the paper makes about the study in general: Compared with the roughly 700-donor mean, donors in an Asian-associated ancestry cluster had fewer N-insertions in productive TCRs, according to a later genetic analysis. The presence/absence analyses assumed that sequencing depth was roughly uniform across donors, and that assumption may not be true. In an earlier analysis of 500 to 650 of the donors, most TCR beta V segments appeared in productive rearrangements about 90% or about 30% of the time, broadly matching IMGT annotations. A further reported finding was that TCR beta sequences accurately predicted the HLA-A and HLA-B alleles for most subjects in the first cohort. Because counts were too low, seventeen rarely observed V segments, including chromosome 9 orphons, were excluded from the earlier analysis of 587 of the donors. An association between a missense DCLRE1C variant and V-gene and J-gene trimming of TCR beta chains was found in a later genetic analysis and replicated in an independent cohort. A later analysis found that most CMV-associated TCR beta chains appeared HLA-restricted, with HLA associations seemingly driven largely by CMV exposure. When HLA alleles, especially DR and DQ, strongly co-occurred, TCR associations were difficult to assign to individual alleles. A later analysis found that TCR association rates varied across HLA loci, with DRB1 alleles showing the most associated TCRs and HLA-C alleles the fewest. Because some donors lacked HLA typing at each locus, the association tests relied only on the typed subset. The 87-base-pair reads could not distinguish some IMGT-functional V segments, including TRBV6-2 and TRBV6-3, so those segments were excluded. Several of the top co-occurrence clusters appeared to be linked to parvovirus B19, influenza, CMV and Epstein-Barr virus, according to a later analysis. A later analysis associated 16,951 TCR beta sequences with specific HLA alleles at a false discovery rate of 0.05. A cluster of highly shared sequence variants was judged likely to be a technical artifact of the sequencing pipeline. The authors suggested that the approach could potentially be extended to other disease states and immunological phenotypes. The classifier was reported to diagnose cytomegalovirus status with high specificity and sensitivity in both the original and validation cohorts. In vitro tests confirmed that a few of the cytomegalovirus-associated TCR beta chains recognize cytomegalovirus antigens. This cohort had only TCR beta chains sequenced, and the lack of alpha or paired-chain data limited which features could be detected. Across donors, most TCR sequences were observed very rarely, whereas some public TCRs were present in many individuals. Linkage disequilibrium might explain the correlated functional status among segregating V segments, but an unknown experimental factor could not be excluded. In the study, 150 to 200 TCR beta chains were listed as associated with cytomegalovirus. For the cohort, immune exposure information was limited to CMV serostatus. In a later analysis, HLA-associated TCR beta chains showed more clonal expansion and lower generation probabilities than non-associated chains that were equally common.

Looking up the germline V gene (reference sequence) yields CDR1 LNHDA and CDR2 SQIVND. The cysteine opens and the phenylalanine closes a CDR3 of 15 amino acids. Of the read, only the CDR3 DNA is kept; its 45 bases are in frame from base 1. V lost 7 bases and J lost 2 bases, and the count of bases not matched to a germline gene is 7. The library came from the immunoSEQ multiplex PCR assay. A mixture of 60 forward primers for TCR Vbeta segments and 13 reverse primers for TCR Jbeta segments was used in the multiplex PCR. The CDR3 region of rearranged TCR beta genes was amplified from genomic DNA by a multiplex PCR assay. On the Illumina HiSeq System, the amplified TCR beta libraries were sequenced as 87-base-pair reads. Concerning the study's data processing: A later analysis tallied tens of millions of unique TCR beta chains across the 650 to 750 repertoires, and around 9.9 million of those chains were shared by two or more donors. Raw reads were error-corrected and collapsed into unique sequences with a nearest-neighbor algorithm that merged closely related sequences to remove PCR and sequencing errors. CDR3 sequences were aligned to IMGT reference sequences to assign V, D and J gene segments. For a sequence to be retained, a match of at least six nucleotides to both a V gene segment and a J gene segment was required. A rearrangement was called productive if the CDR3 had no stop codons and remained in frame with V and J, and every other rearrangement was called non-productive. Following IMGT convention, CDR3 was defined as the stretch from the second conserved V-encoded cysteine up to the conserved J-encoded phenylalanine. In an earlier analysis of around 570 of the donors, sequences lacking an unambiguous match to a single V gene segment were excluded. In an earlier analysis of around 600 of the donors, V segments were called functional above 56.7% productive rearrangements and were called segregating when the between-donor standard deviation exceeded 5%. A statistical classification framework was built for diagnosing cytomegalovirus status from the catalog of TCR beta chain sequences. In a later analysis, V and J genes were assigned by comparing TCR nucleotide sequences against IMGT/GENE-DB human TR gene sequences. In a later analysis, CDR3 sequences and most-parsimonious VDJ recombination scenarios were assigned using the TCRdist pipeline. In a later analysis, every TCR beta chain was defined by the combination of its CDR3 amino acid sequence and its V-gene family, and reads without a unique V-gene family were dropped. To address suspected cross-contamination and a sequencing artifact, a later analysis removed around 600 highly shared, low-generation-probability nucleotide sequences. In a later analysis, a clonal expansion index was calculated for each public chain from normalized within-repertoire ranks of inferred template counts. Generation probabilities in a later analysis came from a VDJ recombination model fitted to out-of-frame rearrangements, and those results were checked against IGoR. A later analysis scored TCR-TCR, TCR-HLA and TCR-CMV co-occurrence with hypergeometric tests, applying a repertoire-size bias correction to TCR pairs. In a later analysis, false discovery rates were estimated by permuting HLA or CMV assignments 20 times. In a later analysis, co-occurring TCRs were grouped with DBSCAN, and TCRdist sequence similarity was added when clustering was performed within HLA-allele-positive subsets. For co-occurrence clustering, repertoires with fewer than 30,000 or more than 120,000 public chains were excluded, along with five repertoires with anomalous nucleotide sharing. TCRdb obtained this table from immuneACCESS and retained in-frame rearrangements with V and J assigned. These tables miss some clones; where compared with another copy, unresolved V genes account for less than half of the shortfall, and the remainder is unexplained. From that table come the V and J calls and clone size; the DNA was used to work out D and trimming. The sample data list about 160,000 clones, and around four fifths of these were observed just once. 1.3% of the sample is taken by the ten largest.

The sequence was collected from a man aged 25 to 40 in good health and CMV-seronegative. Specimen: PBMCs. This sequence uses TRBV19 and TRBJ2-3; a stretch of 9 junction bases matches TRBD2. The sequenced DNA is TGTGCCAGTACCCGGGGGGGACTAGCCACAGATACGCAGTATTTT. The encoded protein is CASTRGGLATDTQYF.